One and the same sample provided the 6 T cell receptor beta chains below, sequenced in a study of T cell responses to AZD1222 COVID-19 vaccine. Some clones are missing from TCRdb's copy, which holds only in-frame ones; the method was immunoSEQ multiplex PCR. The table records around 77,000 clones, roughly 88% of them present only once. Sequenced material: peripheral blood, taken on day 0 of AZD1222 vaccination. These receptors were taken from an adult in good health.

This rearrangement joins TRBV4-3 to TRBJ1-4, with no clear D. Looked up from germline, CDR1 is LGHNA and CDR2 is YSLEER. Deletions cut 4 bases from V and 8 bases from J, with 8 bases between. This CDR3 has 12 amino acids. CDR3 residues: CASSLNEEKLFF. The CDR3 DNA reads as TGCGCCAGCAGCCTTAATGAAGAAAAACTGTTTTTT.

This clone has only one observation. The V gene is TRBV7-3, the J gene TRBJ2-7; D is possibly TRBD1 (5 bases). Trimming left V 3 bases short and J 6 bases short, with 12 bases between. Germline V gene sequence: CDR1 SGHTA, CDR2 FQGTGA. The CDR3 length is 13 residues. Here the CDR3 DNA reads TGTGCCAGCAGCTTGGACATGACAGCCGAGCAGTACTTC. Its translation: CASSLDMTAEQYF.

Only one count was recorded for this clone. The chain is built from TRBV5-1 and TRBJ1-3; D call uncertain. Germline V lookup: CDR1 SGHRS, CDR2 YFSETQ. The V gene lost 9 bases and the J gene lost 0 bases, with 10 bases spanning the gap. The length of the CDR3 is 13 residues. CDR3 region: CATLVPSGNTIYF. In DNA form, the CDR3 reads TGCGCCACCCTAGTGCCCTCTGGAAACACCATATATTTT.

The V call is TRBV7-2, the J call TRBJ1-4; TRBD1 aligns across 11 bases. The CDR3 extends over 19 amino acids. Losses at the gene ends were 5 bases for V and 3 bases for J; bases not matched to a gene: 14. CDR1 SGHTA and CDR2 FQGNSA come from the germline V gene. This CDR3 is CASSPSGQGVGGPNEKLFF. DNA for the CDR3: TGTGCCAGCAGCCCTTCGGGACAGGGGGTAGGAGGACCTAATGAAAAACTGTTTTTT.

This clone showed up just once. This sequence joins TRBV10-3 and TRBJ2-4, with D unresolved. CDR1 and CDR2 (germline): ENHRY, SYGVKD. The length of the CDR3 is 14 residues. V was clipped by 2 bases and J by 2 bases, with 7 bases between them. The CDR3, as DNA: TGTGCCATCAGTGAGAAAGACCCCAAAAACATTCAGTACTTC. The encoded protein is CAISEKDPKNIQYF.

About this clone itself: At one end the junction does not follow the germline gene, possibly because of a read error. The chain employs TRBV19 and TRBJ1-2; D may be TRBD1 (6 bases). The germline gives CDR1 LNHDA, CDR2 SQIVND (reference sequence). CDR3 length: 12 amino acids. DNA for the CDR3: TGTGCCAGTAGTACCATCGGAGGGGGTAATTTCTTC. Encoded protein: CASSTIGGGNFF. The full variable domain, completed using reference TRBV19 and TRBJ1-2, is DGGITQSPKYLFRKEGQNVTLSCEQNLNHDAMYWYRQDPGQGLRLIYYSQIVNDFQKGDIAEGYSVSREKKESFPLTVTSAQKNPTAFYLCASSTIGGGNFFGSGTRLTVV.